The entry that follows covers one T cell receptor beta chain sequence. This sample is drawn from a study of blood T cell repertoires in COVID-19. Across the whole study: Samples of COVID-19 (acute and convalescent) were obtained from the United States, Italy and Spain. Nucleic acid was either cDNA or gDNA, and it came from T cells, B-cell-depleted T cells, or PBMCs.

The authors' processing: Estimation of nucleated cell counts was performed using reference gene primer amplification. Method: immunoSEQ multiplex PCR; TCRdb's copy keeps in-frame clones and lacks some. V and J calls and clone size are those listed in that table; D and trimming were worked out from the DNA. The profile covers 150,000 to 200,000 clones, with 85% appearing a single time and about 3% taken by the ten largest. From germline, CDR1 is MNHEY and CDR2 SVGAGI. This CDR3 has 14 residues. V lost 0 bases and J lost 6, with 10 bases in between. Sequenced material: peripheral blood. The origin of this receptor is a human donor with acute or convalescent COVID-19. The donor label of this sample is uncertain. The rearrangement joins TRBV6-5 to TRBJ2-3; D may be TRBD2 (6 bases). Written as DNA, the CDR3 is TGTGCCAGCAGTTACTCCAACGCGGGGGATACGCAGTATTTT. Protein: CASSYSNAGDTQYF.